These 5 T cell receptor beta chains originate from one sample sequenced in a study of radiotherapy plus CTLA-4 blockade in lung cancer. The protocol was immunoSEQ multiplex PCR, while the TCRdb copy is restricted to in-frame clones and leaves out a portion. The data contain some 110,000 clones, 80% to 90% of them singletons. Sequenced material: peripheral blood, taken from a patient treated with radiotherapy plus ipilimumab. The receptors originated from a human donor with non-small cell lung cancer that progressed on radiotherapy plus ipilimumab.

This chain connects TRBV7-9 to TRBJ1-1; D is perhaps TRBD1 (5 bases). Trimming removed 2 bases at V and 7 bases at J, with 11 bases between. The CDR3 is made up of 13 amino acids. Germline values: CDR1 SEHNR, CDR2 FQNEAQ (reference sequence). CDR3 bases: TGTGCCAGCAGCTTATCGGTCAGGGATGAAGCTTTCTTT. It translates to CASSLSVRDEAFF.

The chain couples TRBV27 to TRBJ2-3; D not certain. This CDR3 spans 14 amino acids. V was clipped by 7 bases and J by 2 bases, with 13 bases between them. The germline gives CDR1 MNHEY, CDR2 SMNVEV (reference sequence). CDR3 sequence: CASTRAWNTDTQYF. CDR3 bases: TGTGCCAGCACCCGGGCCTGGAACACAGATACGCAGTATTTT.

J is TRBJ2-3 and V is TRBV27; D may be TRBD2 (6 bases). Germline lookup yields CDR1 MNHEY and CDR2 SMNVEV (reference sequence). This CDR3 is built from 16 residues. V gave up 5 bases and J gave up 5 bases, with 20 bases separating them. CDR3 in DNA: TGTGCCAGCAGTCCGTACGGGCGGGGAGCAGGAGATACGCAGTATTTT. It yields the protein CASSPYGRGAGDTQYF.

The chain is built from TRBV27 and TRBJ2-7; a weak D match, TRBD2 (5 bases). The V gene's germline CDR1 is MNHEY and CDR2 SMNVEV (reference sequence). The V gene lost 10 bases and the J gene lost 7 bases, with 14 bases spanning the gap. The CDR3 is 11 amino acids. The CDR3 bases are TGTGCCACCTGGACTCGGCGTGAGCAGTACTTC. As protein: CATWTRREQYF.

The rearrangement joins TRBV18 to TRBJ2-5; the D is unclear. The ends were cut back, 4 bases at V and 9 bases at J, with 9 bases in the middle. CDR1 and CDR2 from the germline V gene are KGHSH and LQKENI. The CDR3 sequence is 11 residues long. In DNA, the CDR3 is TGTGCCAGCTCACTCGACGATGCCCAGTACTTC. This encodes CASSLDDAQYF.